The sequence of this T cell receptor beta chain was determined in a study of OX40 agonist ivuxolimab in advanced cancers. Generated by immunoSEQ multiplex PCR, the TCRdb table keeps only in-frame clones and is missing some. This table has under 35,000 clones, around 79% appearing once. As for this clone: Antigen: not known.

Study-level findings and limits: Blood T cells, both CD4+ and CD8+, expanded clonally by week 6 at 0.1 to 3.0 mg/kg.

The CDR3 extends over 11 amino acids. Trimming stripped 6 bases from V and 9 bases from J, with 9 bases between. Germline V CDR1 and CDR2: MNHEY, SMNVEV (reference sequence). Sequences were derived from CD4+ or CD8+ T cells sorted from blood, sampled in a trial of the OX40 agonist ivuxolimab. This sequence was found in an adult with an advanced solid tumor such as melanoma, head and neck, liver or kidney cancer. The rearrangement uses TRBV27 and TRBJ2-1, with D possibly being TRBD1 (5 bases). The CDR3 loop reads CASSGRVEQFF. CDR3 bases: TGTGCCAGCAGCGGCAGGGTTGAGCAGTTCTTC.